The rows below give T cell receptor beta chains drawn from one sample of a study of blood T cell repertoires in COVID-19. Sequencing was performed with immunoSEQ multiplex PCR; in TCRdb, only in-frame clones are kept and a portion is missing. The profile covers 99,000 or so clones, with over 80% appearing a single time and just under 2% taken by the ten largest. The sequencing input was peripheral blood. Receptors originate from a man between 65 and 79 years old with active or convalescent COVID-19. Each CDR3 is given with its conserved first and last residue. A D gene is named only where the DNA matches it firmly. The size of a clone is reported for some rows only, either as once, few or many, or as a class for expanded clones.

>TRBD2|TRBV6-5|TRBJ2-1|few
TGTGCCACCTCCCGCGGCGGGGGGGGCCATGAGCAGTTCTTC
CATSRGGGGHEQFF
>NA|TRBV5-1|TRBJ1-1|NA
TGCGCCAGCAGTCTTAGTTACAGCCGAATACCGAACACTGAAGCTTTCTTT
CASSLSYSRIPNTEAFF
>TRBD1|TRBV2|TRBJ1-2|NA
TGTGCCAGCACCGACAGGGGCTATGGCTACACCTTC
CASTDRGYGYTF
>NA|TRBV30|TRBJ1-2|NA
TGTGCCTGGAGTGTACAGTATCTGGGCTATGGCTACACCTTC
CAWSVQYLGYGYTF
>NA|TRBV30|TRBJ2-5|NA
TGTGCCTGGAGTGGTGGGGGCCGTCAAGAGACCCAGTACTTC
CAWSGGGRQETQYF
>NA|TRBV5-3|TRBJ1-5|few
TGTGCCAGAAGCTACTTGGGGGGTAGCAATCAGCCCCAGCATTTT
CARSYLGGSNQPQHF
>NA|TRBV5-1|TRBJ1-6|NA
TGCGCCAGCAGCTTGACAGGGTTGGGGAATTCACCCCTCCACTTT
CASSLTGLGNSPLHF
>NA|TRBV2|TRBJ1-1|NA
TGTGCCAGCTCCGGGGGTCGGACTGAAGCTTTCTTT
CASSGGRTEAFF
>NA|TRBV6-5|TRBJ1-6|few
TGTGCCAGCAGTTATGGGGTGGGACACTATAATTCACCCCTCCACTTT
CASSYGVGHYNSPLHF
>NA|TRBV9|TRBJ1-3|NA
TGTGCCAGCAGCGTAGGAGGGCCGGGAAACACCATATATTTT
CASSVGGPGNTIYF
>TRBD1|TRBV19|TRBJ1-2|NA
TGTGCCAGTAGGCGGCAGGGGGCTTCTAACTATGGCTACACCTTC
CASRRQGASNYGYTF
>NA|TRBV5-5|TRBJ1-2|NA
TGTGCCAGCAGCTTGGAATCCTCCGGGGTGTATGGCTACACCTTC
CASSLESSGVYGYTF
>NA|TRBV5-6|TRBJ1-3|NA
TGTGCCAGCAGTCCGGGATCTAAGGGAAACACCATATATTTT
CASSPGSKGNTIYF
>NA|TRBV3-1/TRBV3-2|TRBJ1-2|NA
TGTGCCAGCAGCCAATCCGGCTCGGGGATCGTCTATGGCTACACCTTC
CASSQSGSGIVYGYTF
>NA|TRBV11-2|TRBJ2-2|NA
TGTGCCAGCAGCGTGGCAGCGAACACCGGGGAGCTGTTTTTT
CASSVAANTGELFF
>TRBD1|TRBV13|TRBJ2-5|NA
TGTGCCAGCAGCTTCGACAGGGGAGGGACCCAGTACTTC
CASSFDRGGTQYF
>TRBD1|TRBV5-1|TRBJ1-6|NA
TGCGCCAGCAGCTTGGGACAGGGGAATTCACCCCTCCACTTT
CASSLGQGNSPLHF
>TRBD1|TRBV18|TRBJ2-7|NA
TGTGCCAGCTCACCTCAACAGATGGGACAGGGGGGCGACGAGCAGTACTTC
CASSPQQMGQGGDEQYF
>NA|TRBV11-2|TRBJ1-2|NA
TGTGCCAGCAGCTTAGATAGGGGCGATGGCTACACCTTC
CASSLDRGDGYTF
>NA|TRBV7-8|TRBJ2-7|few
TGTGCCAGCAGCTTAGTGTGGGATCTACAGGGAGTCTTCCCCTACGAGCAGTACTTC
CASSLVWDLQGVFPYEQYF
>NA|TRBV7-2|TRBJ1-1|NA
TGTGCCAGCAGCCCCCGACAGAACACTGAAGCTTTCTTT
CASSPRQNTEAFF
>NA|TRBV27|TRBJ1-2|NA
TGTGCCAGCAGTTTGACTGGGGACTCCGCCTATGGCTACACCTTC
CASSLTGDSAYGYTF
>NA|TRBV7-2|TRBJ2-6|NA
TGTGCCAGCAGCTCCAACCCCCAGGGTTACGGGGCCAACGTCCTGACTTTC
CASSSNPQGYGANVLTF
>NA|TRBV6-2/TRBV6-3|TRBJ2-2|NA
TGTGCCAGCAGCAGTAGCAGGGAAGTCACCGGGGAGCTGTTTTTT
CASSSSREVTGELFF
>NA|TRBV12-3/TRBV12-4|TRBJ2-7|NA
TGTGCCAGCATATCTGATCTATACGAGCAGTACTTC
CASISDLYEQYF
>TRBD1|TRBV5-1|TRBJ1-2|NA
TGCGCCAGCAGCTTGGTGGGACAGGGACACCTTTCCAACTATGGCTACACCTTC
CASSLVGQGHLSNYGYTF
>NA|TRBV18|TRBJ1-2|NA
TGTGCCAGCTCACCAGGGGACACCTCCTATGGCTACACCTTC
CASSPGDTSYGYTF
>NA|TRBV6-5|TRBJ2-7|NA
TGTGCCAGCAGTTTCCAAGACAGGAGCTCCTACGAGCAGTACTTC
CASSFQDRSSYEQYF
>TRBD1|TRBV6-5|TRBJ1-6|NA
TGTGCCAGCAGTTACAGGGGGCATCTTGATAATTCACCCCTCCACTTT
CASSYRGHLDNSPLHF
>NA|TRBV11-2|TRBJ1-3|NA
TGTGCCAGCAGCTCGGGGGGAAACACCATATATTTT
CASSSGGNTIYF
>TRBD1|TRBV5-3|TRBJ1-2|NA
TGTGCCAGAAGCCGGACAGGGGGTCGCTATGGCTACACCTTC
CARSRTGGRYGYTF